This T cell receptor (beta chain) came from a study of STAT5B mutations in CD4+ large granular lymphocyte leukemia. Assay: immunoSEQ multiplex PCR; the TCRdb copy retains only in-frame clones and omits some. The sample consists of some 35,000 clones, more than 55% of them appearing once. Material for sequencing was CD4+ T cells from blood buffy coats. The TCR comes from a human donor in good health.

The CDR3 sequence: CASSLAGGGDPTGELFF. The CDR3 DNA reads TGTGCCAGCAGCTTAGCTGGGGGGGGCGATCCGACCGGGGAGCTGTTTTTT. The chain employs TRBV7-8 and TRBJ2-2; weak D call: TRBD2 (7 bases). The CDR3 covers 17 residues. Germline V CDR1 and CDR2: SGHVS, FQNEAQ. V gave up 0 bases and J gave up 5 bases, with 16 bases separating them.